This is a list of T cell receptor beta chains from one sample in a study of cytomegalovirus exposure and HLA in healthy donors. Generated by immunoSEQ multiplex PCR, the TCRdb table keeps only in-frame clones and is missing some. The sample shows approximately 72,000 clones, 60% to 85% of them seen only once. Sequenced input: PBMCs. The receptors here all came from a male donor in good health and CMV-seropositive. CDR3s include the opening cysteine and the closing phenylalanine or tryptophan. The D gene is left open where the match is weak. Clone size is stated in some rows and not others, as once, few, many or a class when expanded.

d_gene	v_gene	j_gene	len	abundance	CDR3aa	CDR3nt
TRBD1	TRBV9	TRBJ2-4	16	-	CASSGQGWAAKNIQYF	TGTGCCAGCAGCGGACAGGGTTGGGCAGCCAAAAACATTCAGTACTTC
TRBD2	TRBV9	TRBJ2-1	17	-	CASSVTGGLAGNNEQFF	TGTGCCAGCAGCGTGACTGGAGGACTAGCGGGAAACAATGAGCAGTTCTTC
TRBD1	TRBV19	TRBJ1-5	15	many	CASRDRGWGNQPQHF	TGTGCCAGTAGGGACAGGGGTTGGGGCAATCAGCCCCAGCATTTT
-	TRBV2	TRBJ1-3	14	-	CASSYNGVGNTIYF	TGTGCCAGCAGTTACAACGGGGTGGGAAACACCATATATTTT
-	TRBV19	TRBJ2-1	13	-	CASSMESYNEQFF	TGTGCCAGTAGTATGGAGTCTTACAATGAGCAGTTCTTC
TRBD2	TRBV25-1	TRBJ2-3	14	-	CASTRREGQDTQYF	TGTGCCAGCACCAGGCGGGAGGGCCAGGATACGCAGTATTTT
-	TRBV28	TRBJ2-6	17	-	CASKYLLASSGANVLTF	TGTGCCAGCAAATATCTCCTTGCGAGCTCTGGGGCCAACGTCCTGACTTTC
-	TRBV7-2	TRBJ1-1	13	-	CASSLGLGTKAFF	TGTGCCAGCAGCTTAGGGCTGGGCACGAAGGCTTTCTTT
-	TRBV6-1	TRBJ2-7	12	-	CASSGMSYEQYF	TGTGCCAGCAGTGGCATGAGCTACGAGCAGTACTTC
TRBD1	TRBV6-5	TRBJ1-4	13	-	CASSYGTGLKLFF	TGTGCCAGCAGTTACGGGACAGGGTTGAAACTGTTTTTT
-	TRBV27	TRBJ2-3	14	-	CASSSRTSTDTQYF	TGTGCCAGCAGTTCCCGGACTAGCACAGATACGCAGTATTTT
-	TRBV5-1	TRBJ2-4	13	-	CASSAGNENIQYF	TGCGCCAGCAGCGCCGGGAACGAAAACATTCAGTACTTC
-	TRBV4-2	TRBJ1-2	16	-	CASSQDDRGVGYGYTF	TGTGCCAGCAGCCAAGATGATCGCGGGGTAGGCTATGGCTACACCTTC
TRBD1	TRBV6-6	TRBJ2-1	13	-	CASSYEGQGGPFF	TGTGCCAGCAGTTACGAGGGACAGGGTGGCCCGTTCTTC
TRBD2	TRBV9	TRBJ2-5	20	-	CASSQRGTSGGPSGQETQYF	TGTGCCAGCAGCCAGAGAGGGACTAGCGGGGGACCCAGCGGACAAGAGACCCAGTACTTC
TRBD2	TRBV15	TRBJ2-7	15	-	CATSPRTSWVDEQYF	TGTGCCACCAGCCCGCGGACTAGTTGGGTAGACGAGCAGTACTTC
-	TRBV28	TRBJ1-2	15	-	CASSLLSSEGWDYTF	TGTGCCAGCAGTCTTCTCTCTTCCGAGGGTTGGGATTACACCTTC
TRBD2	TRBV5-1	TRBJ2-1	15	-	CASSFGTSGYNEQFF	TGCGCCAGCAGCTTTGGGACTAGCGGCTACAATGAGCAGTTCTTC